This TCR beta chain was identified in a study of response to subunit inactivated influenza vaccine (dated by TCRdb to 2016 to 2019). For the wider study: The study used deep quantitative T cell receptor repertoire profiling to track responses to a trivalent subunit inactivated influenza vaccine. Findings and caveats that apply to the study as a whole: It was suggested by the authors that each seasonal influenza vaccination may recruit only a limited number of new T cells.

Library preparation used RT-PCR. This sample was sequenced with an Illumina HiSeq 2500. TCRdb's own reprocessing of the public reads used fastp at Q25 and MiXCR and kept productive beta chains. Rows matching on CDR3 protein sequence are summarized as one entry with the most common DNA and genes. This sample comprises about 620,000 distinct CDR3 sequences, approximately 10% of them detected only once. The ten largest account for more than 9.5% of the sample. The germline V and J ends show losses of 4 bases and 5 bases respectively, and no gene match explains 6 bases of the junction. Looking up the germline V gene yields CDR1 SGHVS and CDR2 FQNEAQ. The CDR3 goes from the cysteine to the phenylalanine over 15 residues. CDR3 DNA is the only sequence kept; it has 45 bases, read in frame from the first base. A remark on this clonotype: This clone's antigen is unknown. The input lacks base qualities; no much larger clone sits a single base away.

These records were also assigned to another study, of T cells expressing NK-cell markers. As the second study states: TCR beta cDNA libraries were made by 5'RACE template switching that added a universal primer site and unique molecular identifiers. TCR beta-chain repertoires were profiled in sorted CD3+CD56+NKG2C+, CD3+CD56+NKG2C- and CD3+CD56-NKG2C+ T-cell subsets from about 8 donors. Seven of the eight sequenced donors were HCMV-seropositive and one was HCMV-seronegative. In several experiments an anti-gammadeltaTCR antibody was added to restrict sorting to alphabetaTCR-expressing T cells. In 5 to 7 donors, the dominant CD3+CD56+NKG2C+ clonotypes were found to rank among the top 10 CD8+ clonotypes and to make up roughly 1.0-7.0% of CD8+ T cells. Those dominant clonotypes were again the most abundant among CD3+CD56-NKG2C+ cells in four donors, at about 28.3-65%. Whether the expanded NKG2C-expressing T cell clones were specific for HCMV antigens was left unclear. The study sequenced eight donors, all healthy volunteers chosen at random: three men and five women. To determine HCMV serostatus, a commercial ELISA kit was used to detect HCMV-specific IgG in serum. Ficoll density gradient centrifugation was used to isolate peripheral blood mononuclear cells from blood. Bulk peripheral blood T-cell repertoires were additionally sequenced from unsorted PBMC for roughly six donors. Priming for cDNA synthesis came from the TCR beta constant segment, and two successive PCR amplification steps followed. Libraries were sequenced as 2 x 150 bp reads on Illumina HiSeq 2000/2500, MiSeq or NextSeq. MIGEC was used to demultiplex reads and group reads by UMI, and MiTCR was used to assemble and quantify clonotypes. Only TCR cDNA sequences supported by at least two reads were kept to exclude erroneous sequences. The tcR package was used for downstream repertoire analysis, and clonotypes were matched between fractions using CDR3 nucleotide sequence together with V segment. VDJmatch was used to annotate antigen specificity against VDJdb, with one amino acid substitution in CDR3 permitted.

This sequence uses TRBV7-8 and TRBJ2-1; TRBD1 fits 9 bases in the junction. Sequenced material: PBMCs from blood, taken on the day of vaccination. This TCR was recovered from a man aged 50 to 60 who received an inactivated influenza vaccine. Donor details come from another sample of the same person, matched by shared clones. The CDR3 amino acid sequence is: CASSSAGTGNNEQFF. The bases read TGTGCCAGCAGCTCAGCCGGGACAGGGAACAATGAGCAGTTCTTC.